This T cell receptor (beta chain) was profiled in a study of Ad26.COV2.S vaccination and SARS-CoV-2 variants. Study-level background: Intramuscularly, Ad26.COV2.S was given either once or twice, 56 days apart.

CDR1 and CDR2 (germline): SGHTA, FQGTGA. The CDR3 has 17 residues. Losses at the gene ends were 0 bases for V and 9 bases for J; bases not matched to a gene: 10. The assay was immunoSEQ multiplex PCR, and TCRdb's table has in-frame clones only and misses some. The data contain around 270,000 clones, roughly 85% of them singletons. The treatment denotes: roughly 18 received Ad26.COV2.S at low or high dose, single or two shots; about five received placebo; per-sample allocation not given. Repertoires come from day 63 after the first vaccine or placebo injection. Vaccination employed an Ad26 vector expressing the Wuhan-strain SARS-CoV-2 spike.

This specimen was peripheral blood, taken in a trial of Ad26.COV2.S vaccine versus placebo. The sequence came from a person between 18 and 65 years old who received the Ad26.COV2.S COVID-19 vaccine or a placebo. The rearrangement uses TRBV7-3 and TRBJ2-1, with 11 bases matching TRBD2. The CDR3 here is CASSLTGSGRAYGEQFF. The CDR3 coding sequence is TGTGCCAGCAGCTTAACTGGTAGCGGGAGGGCCTATGGTGAGCAGTTCTTC.